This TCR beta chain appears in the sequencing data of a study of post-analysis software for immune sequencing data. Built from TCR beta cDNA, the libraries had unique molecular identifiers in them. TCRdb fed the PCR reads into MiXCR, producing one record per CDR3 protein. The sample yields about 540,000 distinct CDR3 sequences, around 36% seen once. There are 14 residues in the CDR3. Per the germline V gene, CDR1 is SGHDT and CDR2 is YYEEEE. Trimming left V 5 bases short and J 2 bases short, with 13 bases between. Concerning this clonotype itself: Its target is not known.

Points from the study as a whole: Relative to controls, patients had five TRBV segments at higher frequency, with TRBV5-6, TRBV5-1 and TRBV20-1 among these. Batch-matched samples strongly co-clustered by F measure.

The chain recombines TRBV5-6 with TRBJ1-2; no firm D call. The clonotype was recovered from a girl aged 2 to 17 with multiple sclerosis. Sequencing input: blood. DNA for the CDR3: TGTGCCAGCAGACTTCGGGGAATGAACTATGGCTACACCTTC. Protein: CASRLRGMNYGYTF.